This TCR beta chain originates from a study of T-cell memory formation after mild COVID-19 (dated by TCRdb to about 2021). As for the study more broadly: TCR sequence clusters from the two donors were found to be largely donor specific. Longitudinal TCRalpha and TCRbeta repertoire sequencing tracked T-cell clones expanding and contracting after mild COVID-19 in two donors. The cohort comprised two young, previously healthy adult volunteers, one female and one male. Results the study describes overall, beyond this receptor: Contracting CD4+ clones turned up mainly in the CM and EM memory subsets, whereas EMRA was where CD8+ clones were enriched. Clones contracting from day 15 to 85 had balanced CD4/CD8 phenotypes, while a second wave expanding from day 15 to 37 was biased towards CD4+. Whether the second-wave clones peaking on day 37 were SARS-CoV-2 specific was not confirmed. The study covered only two mild cases, and larger cohorts including severe cases with pre-infection samples were considered necessary. Some responding clones were detected in pre-infection memory, which suggested that pre-existing cross-reactive memory T cells had joined the SARS-CoV-2 response.

About this clonotype: Its antigen remains undetermined. Base qualities are missing; no much larger clone stands one base away.

Ficoll-Paque density gradient centrifugation was used to isolate PBMCs. V gives up 2 bases and J gives up 0 bases, and the segment between their germline ends measures 7 bases. Looking up the germline V gene (reference sequence) yields CDR1 LNHDA and CDR2 SQIVND. Its CDR3 holds 14 amino acids, cysteine through phenylalanine. CDR3 DNA only is kept here, 42 bases in frame from base 1. The data were produced on an Illumina NovaSeq 6000. TCRalpha and TCRbeta cDNA libraries were constructed by 5'RACE with constant-segment primers, with sample barcodes and unique molecular identifiers being introduced. Trizol reagent was used to extract RNA from every sample. Libraries were amplified in two PCR steps, with a second sample barcode and Illumina TruSeq adapters added in the second step. The libraries were sequenced on an Illumina NovaSeq using 2 x 150 bp paired-end reads. The original pipeline was this. The reads were demultiplexed and collapsed into UMI-guided consensus sequences using migec v1.2.7. Using mixcr v2.1.11, UMI consensuses were aligned to TRA and TRB V and J templates and then assembled into clonotypes. Expanded or contracted clonotypes were those called significant by both edgeR and NoisET, with noise models trained on biological replicates. For edgeR calls, a false discovery rate-adjusted p below 0.01 and a log2 fold-change threshold of 1 were applied. PCA with hierarchical clustering of max-normalized trajectories of the 1000 most abundant clonotypes was used as exploratory dynamics analysis. The CD4 or CD8 phenotype of responding clones was assigned using the separately sequenced CD4+ and CD8+ repertoires. The raw public reads went through TCRdb reprocessing: fastp at Q25, MiXCR clone calling, in-frame beta chains kept. Rows are combined by CDR3 protein, so each entry shows the most common genes and DNA. The V and J calls were determined by TCRdb, not by the authors. For this sample the table gives fewer than 650,000 distinct CDR3 sequences, of which about 20% were detected only once. The leading ten clones occupy 7% to 9% of the sample.

Recombination linked TRBV19 to TRBJ1-1, with the D segment identity uncertain. This TCR derives from an adult woman who had mild COVID-19 (a few samples of this study predate the infection). The sample titles of this study are shuffled in the database, so cell type and time point are left out; the donor was told from shared clones. Sequencing used PBMCs or a T cell subset sorted from them (not recorded which). The CDR3 loop reads CASSISPVNTEAFF. The nucleotide sequence is TGTGCCAGTAGTATAAGTCCGGTGAACACTGAAGCTTTCTTT.